Included here is one T cell receptor beta chain sequence, with context. This CDR3 is 16 amino acids long. Germline V gene sequence: CDR1 LGHNA, CDR2 YSLEER. With 1 base clipped from V and 6 bases from J, the junction kept 2 bases outside the gene matches. Survey-level immunoSEQ v3.0 assays were run. Assay used: immunoSEQ multiplex PCR; TCRdb lists only in-frame clones, some missing. Among 25,000 to 30,000 clones listed, 70% to 90% were seen once. The data derive from a study of long-term antiretroviral therapy in people with HIV. This TCR derives from a young woman with HIV. The chain employs TRBV4-3 and TRBJ2-2; TRBD2 matches 13 bases. Here the sequenced sample was unsorted PBMCs, taken 1.8 years after starting antiretroviral therapy. The CDR3 nucleotides are TGCGCCAGCAGCCAAGGGACTAGCGGGAGCGCCGGGGAGCTGTTTTTT. It translates to CASSQGTSGSAGELFF.